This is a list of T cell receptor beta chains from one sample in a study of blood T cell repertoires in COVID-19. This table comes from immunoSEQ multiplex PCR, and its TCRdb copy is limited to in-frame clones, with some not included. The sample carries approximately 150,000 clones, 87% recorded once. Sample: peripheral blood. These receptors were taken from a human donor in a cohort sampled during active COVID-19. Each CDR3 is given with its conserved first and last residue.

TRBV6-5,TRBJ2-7,CASSYGLAGGYEQYF
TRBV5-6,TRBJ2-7,CASSLGQSYEQYF
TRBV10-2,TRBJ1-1,CASSERELFGVTEAFF
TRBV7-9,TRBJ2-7,CASSLINSYEQYF
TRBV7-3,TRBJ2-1,CASSPLERGGFKSSYNEQFF
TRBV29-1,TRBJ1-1,CSVAGGGGAFF
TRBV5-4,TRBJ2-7,CASSSLTQGAYDEQYF
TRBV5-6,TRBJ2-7,CASSLGADSYEQYF
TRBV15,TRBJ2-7,CATSITRVGHEQYF
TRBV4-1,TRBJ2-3,CASSQSGLAGDTQYF
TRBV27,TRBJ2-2,CASRTGLAVNTGELFF
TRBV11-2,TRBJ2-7,CASSLDRDEQYF
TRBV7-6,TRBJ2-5,CASSLERGTGVTQYF
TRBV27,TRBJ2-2,CASSSFGTTNTGELFF
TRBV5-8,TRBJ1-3,CASSFQNMGNTIYF
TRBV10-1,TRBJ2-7,CASSERSGYEQYF
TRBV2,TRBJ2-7,CASSDGGLSYEQYF
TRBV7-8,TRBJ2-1,CASSRLRVITGDEQFF
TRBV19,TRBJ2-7,CASSIGESTYEQYF
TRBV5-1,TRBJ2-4,CASSPDPDREGNIQYF
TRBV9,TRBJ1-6,CASSVGGGPYNSPLHF
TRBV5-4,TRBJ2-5,CASSPASGRAGETQYF
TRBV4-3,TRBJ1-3,CASSQTGGSSGNTIYF
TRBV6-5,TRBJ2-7,CASNKQSTYEQYF
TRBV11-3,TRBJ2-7,CASSLVWDSSYEQYF
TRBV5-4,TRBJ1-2,CASRNMGQGRGYTF
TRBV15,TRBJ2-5,CATSREGGRETQYF
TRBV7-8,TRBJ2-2,CASSFGRVGDTGELFF
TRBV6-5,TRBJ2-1,CASSPPLGGYNEQFF
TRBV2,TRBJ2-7,CASSSRGLAYEQYF
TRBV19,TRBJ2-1,CASITRDRGYNEQFF
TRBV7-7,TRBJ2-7,CASSLDRGPNYEQYF
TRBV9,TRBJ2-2,CASSVRPGLASAGELFF